This TCR beta chain is from a study of blood T cell repertoires in COVID-19. Trimming took 2 bases from V and 6 from J; bases not matched to a gene: 9. The CDR3 is made up of 16 amino acids. Germline-derived CDR1 and CDR2 are MGHDK and SYGVNS. The assay was immunoSEQ multiplex PCR, and TCRdb's table has in-frame clones only and misses some. There are more than 110,000 clones in the sample; under 90% occur only once, and 5.5% to 8% lies in the top ten. The rearrangement uses TRBV25-1 and TRBJ2-2; 7 nucleotides align to TRBD2. Specimen: peripheral blood. The receptor was derived from a human donor in a cohort sampled during active COVID-19. This CDR3 is CASSESGVAKPGELFF. CDR3 bases: TGTGCCAGCAGTGAAAGCGGGGTAGCTAAACCCGGGGAGCTGTTTTTT.